Listed here are 19 T cell receptor beta chains from one sample, sequenced in a study of T cell responses to AZD1222 COVID-19 vaccine. This table comes from immunoSEQ multiplex PCR, and its TCRdb copy is limited to in-frame clones, with some not included. The sample carries about 86,000 clones, 88% recorded once. The sample consisted of peripheral blood, taken 28 days after the second AZD1222 dose. The receptors originated from an adult who received the AZD1222 COVID-19 vaccine.

V is TRBV19 and J is TRBJ2-2; D uncertain. In germline, CDR1 is LNHDA, CDR2 SQIVND (reference sequence). V gave up 3 bases and J gave up 3 bases, with 8 bases separating them. This CDR3 is built from 14 residues. The CDR3, as DNA: TGTGCCAGTAGTATTCTCACGGACACCGGGGAGCTGTTTTTT. Its protein product is CASSILTDTGELFF. Together with reference TRBV19 and TRBJ2-2, the CDR3 gives the full variable domain: DGGITQSPKYLFRKEGQNVTLSCEQNLNHDAMYWYRQDPGQGLRLIYYSQIVNDFQKGDIAEGYSVSREKKESFPLTVTSAQKNPTAFYLCASSILTDTGELFFGEGSRLTVL.

This chain links TRBV30 with TRBJ1-2; 7 bases fit TRBD1. J was trimmed by 8 bases and V by 7 bases; bases with no gene match: 16. Germline CDR1 and CDR2: GTSNPN and SVGIG (reference sequence). The CDR3 consists of 14 residues. CDR3 sequence: CAFNTETGIEGYTF. In nucleotides, the CDR3 is TGTGCCTTCAATACCGAGACAGGGATCGAAGGCTACACCTTC.

This clone was counted a few times. This chain links TRBV3-1 (or the pseudogene TRBV3-2) with TRBJ1-1, with TRBD1 matching over 7 bases. Trimming took 1 base from V and 1 from J; bases not matched to a gene: 6. This CDR3 is 16 amino acids long. Per germline, CDR1 LGHDT and CDR2 YNNKEL (reference sequence). The CDR3 protein is CASSQGDRMSNTEAFF. CDR3 nucleotides: TGTGCCAGCAGCCAAGGGGACAGAATGTCGAACACTGAAGCTTTCTTT.

V is TRBV6-1 and J is TRBJ1-5; 7 bases are shared with TRBD1. J gave up 2 bases and V 2 bases, and 12 bases lay outside the gene matches. CDR3 length: 18 residues. Germline values: CDR1 MNHNS, CDR2 SASEGT. The CDR3 protein is CASSEFPDRARGNQPQHF. The CDR3 DNA reads as TGTGCCAGCAGTGAATTCCCCGACAGGGCGCGGGGCAATCAGCCCCAGCATTTT.

The genes are TRBV6-6 and TRBJ2-7; D call uncertain. The length of the CDR3 is 11 residues. The germline V gene encodes CDR1 MNHNY and CDR2 SVGAGI (reference sequence). V was trimmed by 4 bases and J by 0 bases, leaving 1 base between them. The CDR3 loop reads CASSFSYEQYF. In DNA form, the CDR3 reads TGTGCCAGCAGTTTCTCCTACGAGCAGTACTTC.

This chain links TRBV24-1 with TRBJ1-2; D is possibly TRBD1 (6 bases). Per the germline V gene, CDR1 is KGHDR and CDR2 is SFDVKD. The CDR3 loop spans 14 amino acids. V lost 3 bases to trimming and J lost 4 bases, with 11 bases between them. The CDR3, as DNA: TGTGCCACCAGTGATCGCAGGGGAGGCTATGGCTACACCTTC. It codes for CATSDRRGGYGYTF.

The gene calls are TRBV21-1 and TRBJ2-2; the tabulated D call, TRBD2, remains unverified against the DNA. TRBV21-1 corresponds to a pseudogene. This CDR3 is 17 amino acids long. In DNA form, the CDR3 reads TGTGCCAGCAGCAAACTTTCGACTAGCGAGGGGACCGGGGAGCTGTTTTTT. The encoded protein is CASSKLSTSEGTGELFF.

The chain links TRBV4-2 to TRBJ1-5, with D tentatively TRBD1 (5 bases). Germline V CDR1 and CDR2: LGHNA, YNFKEQ. V lost 1 base, J lost 6 bases, and 13 bases lay in between. CDR3 size: 15 residues. The CDR3 coding sequence is TGTGCCAGCAGCCAAGGAGAAGGGGCCAGTCAGCCCCAGCATTTT. Translation gives CASSQGEGASQPQHF.

The chain links TRBV9 to TRBJ2-1; D assignment may be TRBD1 or TRBD2 (5 bases each). Germline CDR1 reads SGDLS; CDR2 reads YYNGEE. CDR3 length: 14 amino acids. Deletions cut 4 bases from V and 4 bases from J, with 12 bases between. The DNA for the CDR3 is TGTGCCAGCAGCTCCGGGACGCCTTACAATGAGCAGTTCTTC. The encoded protein is CASSSGTPYNEQFF.

The chain carries TRBV7-9 and TRBJ2-1, with 10 positions matching TRBD2. CDR3 length: 15 amino acids. Per germline, CDR1 SEHNR and CDR2 FQNEAQ (reference sequence). Unmatched junction bases numbered 6, after V lost 5 bases and J lost 5 bases. The CDR3 DNA is TGTGCCAGCAGCCCCAGGACTAGCGGAAACAATGAGCAGTTCTTC. Its translation is CASSPRTSGNNEQFF.

This chain connects TRBV7-3 to TRBJ2-3, with 16 bases that match TRBD2. In germline, CDR1 is SGHTA, CDR2 FQGTGA. V gave up 5 bases and J gave up 2 bases; unmatched junction bases: 7. The CDR3 spans 18 residues. The CDR3 region has the DNA TGTGCCAGCAGCCCGGGACTAGCGGGAGGGCCGGTCACAGATACGCAGTATTTT. This gives the protein CASSPGLAGGPVTDTQYF.

This rearrangement joins TRBV6-6 to TRBJ1-5, with 9 bases aligning to TRBD1. V shed 6 bases and J 2 bases; nucleotides not matched to a gene: 5. Per germline, CDR1 MNHNY and CDR2 SVGAGI (reference sequence). The CDR3 extends over 15 amino acids. This CDR3 reads CASSPGDRGNQPQHF. The DNA of the CDR3 is TGTGCCAGCAGCCCCGGGGACAGGGGCAATCAGCCCCAGCATTTT.

The chain joins TRBV6-5 to TRBJ1-2, with D hard to call. The CDR3 covers 14 residues. V lost 5 bases and J lost 0, with 10 bases in between. CDR1 is MNHEY, CDR2 SVGAGI, per germline. CDR3 protein: CASSIDRANYGYTF. For the CDR3, the DNA is TGTGCCAGCAGTATTGACCGCGCTAACTATGGCTACACCTTC.

This clone occurred once. The chain employs TRBV7-9 and TRBJ1-1; 7 bases map to TRBD1. The germline V gene has CDR1 SEHNR and CDR2 FQNEAQ (reference sequence). The CDR3 covers 14 residues. J lost 5 bases, V lost 0 bases, and 3 bases had no gene match. CDR3 in DNA: TGTGCCAGCAGCTTAGCACCGGGACAGACTGAAGCTTTCTTT. It codes for CASSLAPGQTEAFF.

The chain joins TRBV7-9 to TRBJ1-2; tentative D call: TRBD1 (5 bases). Trimming took 2 bases from V and 0 from J, leaving 10 bases between them. Germline V gene data show CDR1 as SEHNR and CDR2 as FQNEAQ (reference sequence). The CDR3 is 15 residues long. CDR3 amino acids: CASSLSGNPNYGYTF. The CDR3 DNA reads TGTGCCAGCAGCTTATCAGGGAACCCTAACTATGGCTACACCTTC.

This chain joins TRBV7-3 and TRBJ2-7; D gene unclear. Germline values: CDR1 SGHTA, CDR2 FQGTGA. Trimming cost V 4 bases and J 4 bases, with 8 bases left between them. This CDR3 has 12 amino acids. CDR3 loop: CASSSVGYEQYF. CDR3 DNA sequence: TGTGCCAGCAGCTCCGTCGGGTACGAGCAGTACTTC.

This chain joins TRBV11-2 and TRBJ2-1; perhaps TRBD2 as D (6 bases). Germline V gives CDR1 SGHAT, CDR2 FQNNGV. This CDR3 is 15 amino acids long. V lost 5 bases to trimming and J lost 8 bases, with 19 bases between them. The CDR3 here is CASSPRGRPFDEQFF. The CDR3 DNA is TGTGCCAGCAGCCCCCGGGGGAGACCATTCGATGAGCAGTTCTTC. Combining the CDR3 with reference TRBV11-2 and TRBJ2-1 gives the whole variable domain EAGVAQSPRYKIIEKRQSVAFWCNPISGHATLYWYQQILGQGPKLLIQFQNNGVVDDSQLPKDRFSAERLKGVDSTLKIQPAKLEDSAVYLCASSPRGRPFDEQFFGPGTRLTVL.

The chain combines TRBV5-1 with TRBJ2-1, with 10 bases matching TRBD2. CDR1 SGHRS and CDR2 YFSETQ come from the germline V gene. The CDR3 loop spans 14 amino acids. Trimming took 4 bases from V and 4 from J; bases not matched to a gene: 2. CDR3 sequence (DNA): TGCGCCAGCAGCCAGCGGGAGGGATACAATGAGCAGTTCTTC. Its translation: CASSQREGYNEQFF. The full variable domain, in which reference TRBV5-1 and TRBJ2-1 provide the parts outside the CDR3, is KAGVTQTPRYLIKTRGQQVTLSCSPISGHRSVSWYQQTPGQGLQFLFEYFSETQRNKGNFPGRFSGRQFSNSRSEMNVSTLELGDSALYLCASSQREGYNEQFFGPGTRLTVL.

The chain couples TRBV27 to TRBJ1-1; 9 nucleotides agree with TRBD1. Germline loops: CDR1 MNHEY, CDR2 SMNVEV (reference sequence). V lost 5 bases and J lost 11; bases outside the gene matches: 12. The CDR3 consists of 14 residues. CDR3 nucleotide sequence: TGTGCCAGCAGTCCGACAGGGGGAGGTTTGTTGGCTTTCTTT. Encoded protein: CASSPTGGGLLAFF.